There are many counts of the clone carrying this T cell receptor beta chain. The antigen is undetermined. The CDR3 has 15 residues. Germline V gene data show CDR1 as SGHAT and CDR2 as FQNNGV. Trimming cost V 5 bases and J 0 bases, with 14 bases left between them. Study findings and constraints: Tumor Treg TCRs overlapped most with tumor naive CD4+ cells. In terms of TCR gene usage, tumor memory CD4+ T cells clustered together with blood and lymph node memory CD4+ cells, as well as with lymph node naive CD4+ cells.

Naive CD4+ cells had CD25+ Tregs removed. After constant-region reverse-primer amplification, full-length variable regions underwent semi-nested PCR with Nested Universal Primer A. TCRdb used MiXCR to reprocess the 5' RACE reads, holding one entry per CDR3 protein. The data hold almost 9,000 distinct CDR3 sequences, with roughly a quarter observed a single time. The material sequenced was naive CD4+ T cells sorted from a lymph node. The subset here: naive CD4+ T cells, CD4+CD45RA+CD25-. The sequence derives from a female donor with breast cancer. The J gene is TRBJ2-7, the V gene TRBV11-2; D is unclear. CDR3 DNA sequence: TGTGCCAGCAGCCGGTGGAGCGTCAACTCCTACGAGCAGTACTTC. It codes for CASSRWSVNSYEQYF.